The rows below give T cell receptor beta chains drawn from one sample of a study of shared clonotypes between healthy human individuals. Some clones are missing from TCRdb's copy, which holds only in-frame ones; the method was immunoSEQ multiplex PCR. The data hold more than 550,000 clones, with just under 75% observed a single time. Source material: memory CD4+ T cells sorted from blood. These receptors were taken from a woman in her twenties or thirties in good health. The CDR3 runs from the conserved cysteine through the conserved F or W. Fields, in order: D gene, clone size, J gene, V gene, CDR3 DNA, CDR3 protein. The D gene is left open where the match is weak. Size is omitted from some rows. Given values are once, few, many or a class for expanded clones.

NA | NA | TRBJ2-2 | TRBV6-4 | NA | CASSFGAGSTGELFF
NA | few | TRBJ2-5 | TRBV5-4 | TGTGCCAGCAGCTTGGCCGGGGCGACCCAGTACTTC | CASSLAGATQYF
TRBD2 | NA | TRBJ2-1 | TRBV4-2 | TGTGCCAGCAGCCAAGCTTCTAGCGGGAAGTACAATGAGCAGTTCTTC | CASSQASSGKYNEQFF
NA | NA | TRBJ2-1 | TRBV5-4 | TGTGCCAGCAGCTTGGGCGGAGCGTCCTACAATGAGCAGTTCTTC | CASSLGGASYNEQFF
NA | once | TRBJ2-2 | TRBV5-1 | TGCGCCAGCAGCCAGCAAGAGGGGTCCGGGGAGCTGTTTTTT | CASSQQEGSGELFF
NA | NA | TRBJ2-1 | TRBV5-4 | TGTGCCAGCAGCTTGAGGGGGTCCTACAATGAGCAGTTCTTC | CASSLRGSYNEQFF
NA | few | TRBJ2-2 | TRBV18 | TGTGCCAGCTCACCGACATCGAACACCGGGGAGCTGTTTTTT | CASSPTSNTGELFF
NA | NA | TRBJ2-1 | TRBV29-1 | TGCAGCGTTGATAAAGCGGCTTGGGGTCAGGAGCAGTTCTTC | CSVDKAAWGQEQFF
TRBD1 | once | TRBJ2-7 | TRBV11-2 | TGTGCCAGCAGCCGAGCAGGGACAGCCTACGAGCAGTACTTC | CASSRAGTAYEQYF
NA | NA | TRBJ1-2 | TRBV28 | TGTGCCAGCAGTTTATTATACCCTTCGGGCTACACCTTC | CASSLLYPSGYTF
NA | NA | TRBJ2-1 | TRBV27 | TGTGCCAGCAGGTCCCGAAATGAGCAGTTCTTC | CASRSRNEQFF
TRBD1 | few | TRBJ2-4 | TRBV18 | TGTGCCAGCTCACCTTCCGGGACAGGCAGCATTCAGTACTTC | CASSPSGTGSIQYF
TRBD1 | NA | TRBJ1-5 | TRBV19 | TGTGCCAGTACTCCGGGACAGGGGTTGGTTCAGCCCCAGCATTTT | CASTPGQGLVQPQHF
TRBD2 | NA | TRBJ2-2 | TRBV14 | TGTGCCAGCAGGACAAGCGGGAGGGCCGGGGAGCTGTTTTTT | CASRTSGRAGELFF
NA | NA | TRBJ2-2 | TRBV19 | TGTGCCAGTAGTTTGATCCCTACGGCGGCCGGGGAGCTGTTTTTT | CASSLIPTAAGELFF
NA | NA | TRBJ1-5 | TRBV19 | TGTGCCAGTAGTATTGGGGGCAATCAGCCCCAGCATTTT | CASSIGGNQPQHF
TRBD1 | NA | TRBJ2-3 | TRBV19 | TGTGCCAGTAGCGAAACAGGGGGCCGCACAGATACGCAGTATTTT | CASSETGGRTDTQYF
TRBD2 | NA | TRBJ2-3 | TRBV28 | TGTGCCAGCAGTGGCGCTAGCGGGAAGGGCAGCACAGATACGCAGTATTTT | CASSGASGKGSTDTQYF
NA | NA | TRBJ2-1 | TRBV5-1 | TGCGCCAGCAGCTTGGACAGCGGACTTTACAATGAGCAGTTCTTC | CASSLDSGLYNEQFF
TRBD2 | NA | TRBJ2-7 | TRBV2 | TGTGCCAGCAGTCCCCAGCGGGGGCCCTACGAGCAGTACTTC | CASSPQRGPYEQYF
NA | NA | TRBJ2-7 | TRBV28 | TGTGCCAGCAGCTTGTTGGGGACTTACTCCTACGAGCAGTACTTC | CASSLLGTYSYEQYF
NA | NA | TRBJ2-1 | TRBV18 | TGTGCCAGCTCACCTGGAAACTACAATGAGCAGTTCTTC | CASSPGNYNEQFF
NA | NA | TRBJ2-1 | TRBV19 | TGTGCCAGTAGTGCGGGACCCTACAATGAGCAGTTCTTC | CASSAGPYNEQFF
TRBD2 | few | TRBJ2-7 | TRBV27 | TGTGCCAGCAGTTTAAGCGGGACGTTCTACGAGCAGTACTTC | CASSLSGTFYEQYF
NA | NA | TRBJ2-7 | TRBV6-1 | TGTGCCAGCAGTGGAACCTGGGACCGTACCTACGAGCAGTACTTC | CASSGTWDRTYEQYF
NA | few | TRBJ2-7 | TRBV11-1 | TGTGCCAGCAGCCCCTCACGAGCCTACGAGCAGTACTTC | CASSPSRAYEQYF
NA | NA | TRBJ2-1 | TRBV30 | TGTGCCTGGAGTGTAAAGGGGTCGGATGAGCAGTTCTTC | CAWSVKGSDEQFF
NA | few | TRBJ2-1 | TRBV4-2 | TGTGCCAGCAGCCAAGAACTAGCCTCCTACAATGAGCAGTTCTTC | CASSQELASYNEQFF
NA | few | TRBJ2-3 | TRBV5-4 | TGTGCCAGCAGCTTGTTAGGGGTTTCCACAGATACGCAGTATTTT | CASSLLGVSTDTQYF
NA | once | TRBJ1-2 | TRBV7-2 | TGTGCCAGCAGCTCCGGCGGTTTTGATGGCTACACCTTC | CASSSGGFDGYTF
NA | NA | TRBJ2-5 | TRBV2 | TGTGCCAGCACGGCGCAAGCGGTAGAGACCCAGTACTTC | CASTAQAVETQYF
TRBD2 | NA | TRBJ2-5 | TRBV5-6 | TGTGCCAGCAGCCACACTAGCGTTCAAGAGACCCAGTACTTC | CASSHTSVQETQYF
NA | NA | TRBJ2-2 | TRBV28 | TGTGCCAGCAGTTTATTCGGAGTTACCGGGGAGCTGTTTTTT | CASSLFGVTGELFF
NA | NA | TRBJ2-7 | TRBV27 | TGTGCCAGCAAAGGTAGCGGTTACGAGCAGTACTTC | CASKGSGYEQYF
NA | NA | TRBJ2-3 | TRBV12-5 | TGTGCTAGTGGCAGTTGGGATACGCAGTATTTT | CASGSWDTQYF
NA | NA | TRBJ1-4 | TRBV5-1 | TGCGCCAGCAGCTCCGGGACAACGAAGGAAAAACTGTTTTTT | CASSSGTTKEKLFF
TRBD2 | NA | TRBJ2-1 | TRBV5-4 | TGTGCCAGCAGCTCTGGAGGGCGGGAGTACAATGAGCAGTTCTTC | CASSSGGREYNEQFF
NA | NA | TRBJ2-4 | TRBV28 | TGTGCCAGTCAGGGACACGCCAAAAACATTCAGTACTTC | CASQGHAKNIQYF
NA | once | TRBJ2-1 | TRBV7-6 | TGTGCCAGCAGCTTAGCAGTTCAGGAGGGTGAGCAGTTCTTC | CASSLAVQEGEQFF
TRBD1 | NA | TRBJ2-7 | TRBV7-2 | TGTGCCAGCAGCCTTTCCGGGACAGCCTACGAGCAGTACTTC | CASSLSGTAYEQYF